One sample yielded the 27 T cell receptor beta chains listed below, sequenced in a study of T cells of healthy individuals. TCRdb re-analysed the 5' RACE reads in MiXCR, keeping a single row per CDR3 protein. The sample records around 63,000 distinct CDR3 sequences, about 17% being singletons. Receptors originate from a human donor in good health.

This clonotype occurred many times. The chain links TRBV4-3 to TRBJ1-1; D gene ambiguous. Germline CDR1 reads LGHNA; CDR2 reads YSLEER. CDR3 size: 14 residues. Trimming took 0 bases from V and 2 from J, leaving 7 bases between them. Written as DNA, the CDR3 is TGCGCCAGCAGCCAAGATCGGGCTAACACTGAAGCTTTCTTT. This gives the protein CASSQDRANTEAFF.

This clonotype was observed a handful of times. This chain connects TRBV3-1 to TRBJ2-1, with 8 bases matching TRBD2. J was trimmed by 8 bases and V by 4 bases; bases with no gene match: 10. The CDR3 is 15 amino acids. Germline lookup yields CDR1 LGHDT and CDR2 YNNKEL (reference sequence). CDR3 region: CASSPPGGIMDEQFF. The CDR3 DNA follows: TGTGCCAGCAGCCCCCCGGGGGGGATTATGGATGAGCAGTTCTTC.

A few counts support this clonotype. This chain links TRBV5-1 with TRBJ1-6, with D possibly being TRBD1 (5 bases). The length of the CDR3 is 15 residues. V lost 0 bases to trimming and J lost 10 bases, with 14 bases between them. CDR1 and CDR2 (germline): SGHRS, YFSETQ. The CDR3 DNA reads TGCGCCAGCAGCTTGGCCGGAGGAAAGGGGTCACCCCTCCACTTT. Translated: CASSLAGGKGSPLHF.

By proportion, this clonotype is medium-sized (0.01 to 0.1%). The DNA for the CDR3 is TGTGCCAGCAGCCCCCTCCACGGGCAGTATTTT. It specifies CASSPLHGQYF. The chain recombines TRBV11-2 with TRBJ2-3; D not certain. The V and J ends lost 5 bases and 11 bases respectively, with 11 bases between them. This CDR3 is 11 amino acids long. Germline V gene sequence: CDR1 SGHAT, CDR2 FQNNGV. Together with reference TRBV11-2 and TRBJ2-3, the CDR3 gives the full variable domain: EAGVAQSPRYKIIEKRQSVAFWCNPISGHATLYWYQQILGQGPKLLIQFQNNGVVDDSQLPKDRFSAERLKGVDSTLKIQPAKLEDSAVYLCASSPLHGQYFGPGTRLTVL.

V gene TRBV5-1 combines with J gene TRBJ2-7; 7 bases agree with TRBD1. The CDR3 loop spans 15 amino acids. Germline V gives CDR1 SGHRS, CDR2 YFSETQ. V was pared by 0 bases and J by 3 bases, with 6 bases of the junction left unmatched. The CDR3 DNA follows: TGCGCCAGCAGCTTGGGACAGGGAAGTATCTACGAGCAGTACTTC. Its protein product is CASSLGQGSIYEQYF.

This chain uses TRBV21-1 with TRBJ1-2. TRBV21-1 has pseudogene status. The CDR3 is 13 amino acids. CDR3 protein: CASSKVGEHLYTF. CDR3 bases: TGTGCCAGCAGCAAAGTTGGCGAGCATCTCTACACCTTC.

This clonotype was detected a few times. This chain joins TRBV7-2 and TRBJ2-7; weak D call: TRBD1 (5 bases). V lost 6 bases and J 2 bases, leaving 8 bases between the germline ends. CDR3 size: 12 residues. Looked up from germline, CDR1 is SGHTA and CDR2 is FQGNSA. CDR3 region: CASRKGTYEQYF. CDR3 in DNA: TGTGCCAGCAGAAAGGGGACCTACGAGCAGTACTTC. Together with reference TRBV7-2 and TRBJ2-7, the CDR3 gives the full variable domain: GAGVSQSPSNKVTEKGKDVELRCDPISGHTALYWYRQSLGQGLEFLIYFQGNSAPDKSGLPSDRFSAERTGGSVSTLTIQRTQQEDSAVYLCASRKGTYEQYFGPGTRLTVT.

The rearrangement uses TRBV2 and TRBJ1-1; D might be TRBD1 (6 bases). Germline-derived CDR1 and CDR2 are SNHLY and FYNNEI. V lost 6 bases and J lost 7, with 9 bases in between. The CDR3 spans 11 residues. The CDR3 reads CASRGAGEAFF. DNA for the CDR3: TGTGCCAGCAGGGGGGCGGGTGAAGCTTTCTTT.

This clonotype has only a few counts. The chain uses TRBV6-5 and TRBJ2-2, with TRBD2 as a possible D gene (5 bases). Trimming removed 8 bases from V and 1 base from J, with 5 bases in between. The CDR3 is made up of 12 amino acids. Germline values: CDR1 MNHEY, CDR2 SVGAGI. The CDR3 region is CASEGNTGELFF. The CDR3 DNA reads as TGTGCCAGCGAGGGGAACACCGGGGAGCTGTTTTTT.

This clonotype was recorded at least ten times. The rearrangement joins TRBV12-3 or TRBV12-4 to TRBJ1-1; no clear D gene. The CDR3 is made up of 15 amino acids. V was shortened by 5 bases and J by 1 base, with 14 bases between the two germline ends. CDR3 amino acids: CASSADPGGNTEAFF. The CDR3 bases are TGTGCCAGCAGTGCCGATCCGGGAGGGAACACTGAAGCTTTCTTT.

The chain has TRBV5-1 and TRBJ1-1, with 9 bases matching TRBD1. The ends lost 1 base at V and 2 bases at J; junction bases unmatched: 3. Germline-derived CDR1 and CDR2 are SGHRS and YFSETQ. This CDR3 is 15 amino acids long. This chain's CDR3 is CASSLTGGLNTEAFF. The CDR3 coding sequence is TGCGCCAGCAGCTTGACAGGGGGCTTAAACACTGAAGCTTTCTTT.

This clonotype occurred a few times. The chain recombines TRBV2 with TRBJ1-4; TRBD1 agrees at 7 bases. Germline V gene sequence: CDR1 SNHLY, CDR2 FYNNEI. The junction had 7 bases not matched to a gene; V was cut back by 7 bases and J by 5 bases. The CDR3 totals 14 residues. In DNA form, the CDR3 reads TGTGCCAGCACGCGACAGGGACAAAATGAAAAACTGTTTTTT. This encodes CASTRQGQNEKLFF.

V gene TRBV25-1 combines with J gene TRBJ2-7, with 7 nucleotides matching TRBD1. CDR1 is MGHDK and CDR2 is SYGVNS in the germline V gene. V shed 4 bases, J shed 3 bases, and the junction held 9 bases outside the gene matches. This CDR3 is 15 amino acids long. The CDR3 bases are TGTGCCAGCAGTGGAGGTGGGGACAGCCACTACGAGCAGTACTTC. It specifies CASSGGGDSHYEQYF.

This clonotype has at least ten counts. The V gene is TRBV4-3, the J gene TRBJ2-7; D call uncertain. CDR3 length: 15 amino acids. The V and J ends lost 0 bases and 2 bases respectively, with 11 bases between them. Germline V gene lookup returns CDR1 LGHNA and CDR2 YSLEER. The CDR3 sequence is CASSQEKGNTYEQYF. CDR3 DNA: TGCGCCAGCAGCCAAGAAAAGGGTAATACCTACGAGCAGTACTTC.

This clonotype was counted a few times. The chain recombines TRBV20-1 with TRBJ2-7; no clear D gene. Germline V CDR1 and CDR2: DFQATT, SNEGSKA (reference sequence). CDR3 length equals 15 residues. Trimming took 0 bases from V and 2 from J, leaving 14 bases between them. As DNA, the CDR3 is TGCAGTGCTAGAGATTCCAGTTTAGGCACCTACGAGCAGTACTTC. Amino acids: CSARDSSLGTYEQYF.

This rearrangement joins TRBV5-1 to TRBJ2-7, with 8 nucleotides matching TRBD1. V lost 4 bases and J lost 3; bases outside the gene matches: 6. This CDR3 is built from 14 residues. Germline V gene lookup returns CDR1 SGHRS and CDR2 YFSETQ. The CDR3 nucleotides are TGCGCCAGCAGCCTAGACAGGGGCGGCTACGAGCAGTACTTC. It specifies CASSLDRGGYEQYF.

This clonotype was recorded at least ten times. The chain recombines TRBV20-1 with TRBJ2-7; TRBD2 aligns across 14 bases. This CDR3 is 15 amino acids long. The junction had 5 bases not matched to a gene; V was cut back by 1 base and J by 6 bases. Looked up from germline, CDR1 is DFQATT and CDR2 is SNEGSKA (reference sequence). CDR3 DNA: TGCAGTGCTAGAGGGGGGACTAGCGGGAGAATCGAGCAGTACTTC. It specifies CSARGGTSGRIEQYF.

This clonotype appeared many times. The rearrangement links TRBV27 to TRBJ1-1; perhaps TRBD1 as D (6 bases). Trimming removed 6 bases at V and 2 bases at J, with 10 bases between. The V gene's germline CDR1 is MNHEY and CDR2 SMNVEV (reference sequence). The CDR3 sequence is 13 residues long. The CDR3 reads CASRPTGNTEAFF. CDR3 nucleotides: TGTGCCAGCAGACCGACAGGAAACACTGAAGCTTTCTTT.

This clonotype was observed at least ten times. J is TRBJ2-5 and V is TRBV7-2; a possible D gene is TRBD1 (5 bases). With 0 bases removed from V and 5 bases from J, the gap between germline ends came to 10 bases. Germline V gene sequence: CDR1 SGHTA, CDR2 FQGNSA. This CDR3 region has 14 residues. CDR3 in DNA: TGTGCCAGCAGCTTAGCTCGTGGGGCGGAGACCCAGTACTTC. Translation gives CASSLARGAETQYF.

The gene calls are TRBV20-1 and TRBJ2-3, with D perhaps TRBD1 (6 bases). Germline loops: CDR1 DFQATT, CDR2 SNEGSKA (reference sequence). The CDR3 has 15 residues. Trimming left V 4 bases short and J 0 bases short, with 14 bases between. As DNA, the CDR3 is TGCAGTGCTACCAATCAGGGGCGCAGCACAGATACGCAGTATTTT. This codes for CSATNQGRSTDTQYF.

This clonotype was observed a handful of times. This sequence joins TRBV5-1 and TRBJ2-7; 8 bases are a match to TRBD1. The CDR3 sequence is 16 residues long. Germline lookup yields CDR1 SGHRS and CDR2 YFSETQ. V trimming: 0 bases; J trimming: 4 bases; junction bases outside the gene matches: 9. The CDR3 DNA sequence: TGCGCCAGCAGCTTGGAGTTACGGACAGGGTTTTACGAGCAGTACTTC. Amino acid sequence: CASSLELRTGFYEQYF. The variable domain in full, completed from reference TRBV5-1 and TRBJ2-7, reads KAGVTQTPRYLIKTRGQQVTLSCSPISGHRSVSWYQQTPGQGLQFLFEYFSETQRNKGNFPGRFSGRQFSNSRSEMNVSTLELGDSALYLCASSLELRTGFYEQYFGPGTRLTVT.

The chain combines TRBV3-1 with TRBJ2-5, with TRBD2 matching over 8 bases. The J segment lost 4 bases and the V segment lost 5 bases, leaving 6 bases of the junction unmatched. This CDR3 spans 14 amino acids. In germline, CDR1 is LGHDT, CDR2 YNNKEL (reference sequence). CDR3 in amino acids: CASSSRGGIETQYF. CDR3 sequence (DNA): TGTGCCAGCAGCTCCCGGGGGGGAATAGAGACCCAGTACTTC.

This chain links TRBV6-5 with TRBJ2-7; TRBD1 matches at 7 bases. This CDR3 comprises 15 residues. V trimming: 5 bases; J trimming: 1 base; junction bases outside the gene matches: 8. Per the germline V gene, CDR1 is MNHEY and CDR2 is SVGAGI. The chain's CDR3 is CASSGERQGSYEQYF. In DNA, the CDR3 is TGTGCCAGCAGTGGGGAGAGACAGGGTTCCTACGAGCAGTACTTC.

This clonotype was observed a few times. J is TRBJ2-5 and V is TRBV3-1; D is possibly TRBD1 or TRBD2 (5 bases each). The CDR3 contains 14 residues. CDR1 is LGHDT and CDR2 is YNNKEL in the germline V gene (reference sequence). Trimming pared 2 bases from V and 4 bases from J, leaving 11 bases between. The CDR3 DNA is TGTGCCAGCAGCCAACCGGGACGGGGAGAGACCCAGTACTTC. This gives the protein CASSQPGRGETQYF.

This rearrangement joins TRBV6-2 or TRBV6-3 to TRBJ2-3, with D unclear. From germline, CDR1 is MNHEY and CDR2 SVGEGT. Trimming left V 5 bases short and J 10 bases short, with 16 bases between. The CDR3 covers 13 residues. The CDR3 DNA reads TGTGCCAGCAGTCCCTCGGCGCGCCTCGCGCAGTATTTT. Protein: CASSPSARLAQYF.

This clonotype has more than one count but fewer than ten. The rearrangement joins TRBV4-3 to TRBJ2-7; D gene ambiguous. This CDR3 comprises 13 residues. Looked up from germline, CDR1 is LGHNA and CDR2 is YSLEER. The germline V and J ends were trimmed by 0 bases and 2 bases, with 5 bases remaining between them. The CDR3 nucleotides read TGCGCCAGCAGCCAAGATATCCCCTACGAGCAGTACTTC. Its protein product is CASSQDIPYEQYF.

The chain combines TRBV6-2 or TRBV6-3 with TRBJ2-2; D is possibly TRBD1 (5 bases). The V end lost 4 bases, the J end lost 1 base, and 7 bases lay between the germline ends. In germline, CDR1 is MNHEY, CDR2 SVGEGT. The CDR3 spans 14 residues. CDR3 nucleotides: TGTGCCAGCAGTTCGCAGGGGAACACCGGGGAGCTGTTTTTT. Its translation: CASSSQGNTGELFF.